Listed here are 12 T cell receptor beta chains from one sample, sequenced in a study of T cell responses to AZD1222 COVID-19 vaccine. This table comes from immunoSEQ multiplex PCR, and its TCRdb copy is limited to in-frame clones, with some not included. In the table there are 90,000 to 120,000 clones, more than 85% of which are singletons. This sample comprised peripheral blood, obtained on day 0 of AZD1222 vaccination. The receptors were sampled from an adult in good health.

The rearrangement links TRBV28 to TRBJ1-4, with 10 nucleotides matching TRBD1. CDR1 and CDR2 from the germline V gene are MDHEN and SYDVKM. The CDR3 contains 18 residues. J lost 0 bases, V lost 8 bases, and 12 bases had no gene match. CDR3 in DNA: TGTGCCAGCCCCAAAGCCGGGACAGGGGCTGCAACTAATGAAAAACTGTTTTTT. Its translation: CASPKAGTGAATNEKLFF.

The chain is built from TRBV6-6 and TRBJ2-1; 7 bases agree with TRBD1. The V gene's germline CDR1 is MNHNY and CDR2 SVGAGI (reference sequence). The CDR3 runs 14 residues. Losses at the gene ends were 7 bases for V and 2 bases for J; bases not matched to a gene: 5. CDR3 bases: TGTGCCAGCAACCGGGACAGCGCCTACAATGAGCAGTTCTTC. Its translation is CASNRDSAYNEQFF.

The chain carries TRBV5-4 and TRBJ1-4; weak D call: TRBD1 (5 bases). Germline CDR1 and CDR2: SGHNT and YYREEE (reference sequence). This CDR3 region has 15 residues. V lost 4 bases and J 0 bases, leaving 10 bases between the germline ends. The CDR3 sequence: CASSQTAATNEKLFF. CDR3 DNA: TGTGCCAGCAGCCAGACAGCTGCAACTAATGAAAAACTGTTTTTT.

J is TRBJ1-1 and V is TRBV6-5; D might be TRBD1 (6 bases). Trimming pared 6 bases from V and 1 base from J, leaving 6 bases between. CDR1 and CDR2 (germline): MNHEY, SVGAGI. This CDR3 has 12 residues. CDR3 bases: TGTGCCAGCAGGACAGGGAACACTGAAGCTTTCTTT. Amino acids: CASRTGNTEAFF.

In this sample, this clone turned up once. This chain links TRBV20-1 with TRBJ1-1, with D unclear. The germline gives CDR1 DFQATT, CDR2 SNEGSKA (reference sequence). The V end was cut by 3 bases, the J end by 6 bases, with 8 bases between. This CDR3 contains 11 residues. In DNA, the CDR3 is TGCAGTGCTAGTCCAGTCCCTGAAGCTTTCTTT. Its protein product is CSASPVPEAFF.

This chain connects TRBV5-4 to TRBJ1-2; the match to TRBD1 covers 11 bases. The V gene end was trimmed by 3 bases and the J gene end by 4 bases; junction bases not matched to a gene: 8. The CDR3 runs to 16 residues. Germline CDR1 reads SGHNT; CDR2 reads YYREEE (reference sequence). Here the CDR3 reads CASSSPLGTGGYGYTF. DNA of the CDR3: TGTGCCAGCAGCTCACCACTCGGGACAGGGGGCTATGGCTACACCTTC.

This rearrangement joins TRBV6-7 to TRBJ2-5; D is possibly TRBD2 (5 bases). TRBV6-7 has ORF status, its function being uncertain. V was clipped by 9 bases and J by 6 bases, with 17 bases between them. This CDR3 region has 13 residues. The CDR3, as DNA: TGTGCCAGACTTTATAGACGGGGAAAGACCCAGTACTTC. It encodes CARLYRRGKTQYF.

V usage is TRBV5-1 and J usage is TRBJ2-7; 7 positions agree with TRBD1. The CDR3 consists of 19 residues. Germline CDR1 reads SGHRS; CDR2 reads YFSETQ. V shed 4 bases and J 1 base; nucleotides not matched to a gene: 20. CDR3 amino acids: CASSPRQGFMRDGSYEQYF. The CDR3 DNA sequence: TGCGCCAGCAGCCCTAGACAGGGCTTTATGAGGGATGGGTCCTACGAGCAGTACTTC.

Here the CDR3 reads CASSKGTGIDQPQHF. The CDR3 nucleotides are TGTGCCAGCAGCAAAGGGACAGGGATCGACCAGCCCCAGCATTTT. The chain recombines TRBV21-1 with TRBJ1-5; the D call in the table, TRBD1, was not verified against the DNA. TRBV21-1 counts as a pseudogene. The CDR3 loop spans 15 amino acids.

The J gene is TRBJ1-1, the V gene TRBV2; 7 bases match TRBD1. J lost 0 bases, V lost 6 bases, and 7 bases had no gene match. The CDR3 runs 15 residues. Germline assignment: CDR1 SNHLY and CDR2 FYNNEI. Here the CDR3 DNA reads TGTGCCAGCAGCCTTCCGGGACAGTTGAACACTGAAGCTTTCTTT. Amino acids: CASSLPGQLNTEAFF.

This sequence joins TRBV10-3 and TRBJ2-7; unclear D gene. CDR1 and CDR2 (germline): ENHRY, SYGVKD. V lost 7 bases and J lost 1, with 11 bases in between. This CDR3 spans 13 amino acids. For the CDR3, the DNA is TGTGCCATCACCCAAGACAAATCCTACGAGCAGTACTTC. This encodes CAITQDKSYEQYF.

The V and J genes are TRBV6-6 and TRBJ1-4; 9 bases fit TRBD1. J gave up 8 bases and V 6 bases, and 7 bases lay outside the gene matches. Germline CDR1 and CDR2: MNHNY and SVGAGI (reference sequence). The CDR3 length is 14 residues. CDR3 DNA sequence: TGTGCCAGCAGCCTCGACAGGGGGGCAGAAAAACTGTTTTTT. This translates into CASSLDRGAEKLFF.